The clone carrying this T cell receptor beta chain was seen at least ten times. Germline V lookup: CDR1 GTSNPN, CDR2 SVGIG (reference sequence). V lost 0 bases and J 4 bases, leaving 13 bases between the germline ends. The CDR3 consists of 15 residues. Amplified TCR beta CDR3 regions came from RNA transcripts. First-round RT-PCR of the TCR CDR3 relied on the HTBI primer set. TCRdb re-called the multiplex PCR reads with MiXCR, one entry per CDR3 protein. The table has approximately 560,000 distinct CDR3 sequences, approximately 15% seen once. The record originates from a study of T cells in Graves' hyperthyroidism and ophthalmopathy.

Sequenced sample: blood. This clonotype originated in a woman in her 30s with Graves' hyperthyroidism. The chain is built from TRBV30 and TRBJ1-5; D not resolved. In DNA, the CDR3 is TGTGCCTGGAGTGTGGCGAACGGGGATAATCAGCCCCAGCATTTT. Its protein product is CAWSVANGDNQPQHF.